Shown below are 20 T cell receptor beta chains from a single sample sequenced in a study of T cell responses to AZD1222 COVID-19 vaccine. The repertoire was sequenced with immunoSEQ multiplex PCR; TCRdb's copy has only in-frame clones and lacks some. The sample records 80,000 or so clones, roughly 80% being singletons. This specimen consisted of peripheral blood, obtained 28 days after the second dose of the MenACWY control vaccine. Every receptor here comes from an adult who received the MenACWY meningococcal vaccine as a control.

The chain links TRBV6-6 to TRBJ2-2; 7 bases are a match to TRBD2. CDR3 size: 17 residues. V shed 5 bases and J 5 bases; nucleotides not matched to a gene: 14. CDR1 MNHNY and CDR2 SVGAGI come from the germline V gene (reference sequence). CDR3 nucleotide sequence: TGTGCCAGCAGTCCCAGCGGGGTTCGTTGGTTTACCGGGGAGCTGTTTTTT. This sequence encodes CASSPSGVRWFTGELFF.

This chain joins TRBV5-6 and TRBJ2-1; no firm D call. Trimming left V 2 bases short and J 0 bases short, with 12 bases between. CDR3 length equals 16 residues. Germline values: CDR1 SGHDT, CDR2 YYEEEE. The CDR3 bases are TGTGCCAGCAGCTTTGAGAGACCCAGCTCCTACAATGAGCAGTTCTTC. Translated, it gives CASSFERPSSYNEQFF.

This clone was seen a few times. The chain recombines TRBV30 with TRBJ1-5, with D possibly being TRBD1 (6 bases). CDR1 and CDR2 (germline): GTSNPN, SVGIG (reference sequence). The ends were cut back, 0 bases at V and 9 bases at J, with 15 bases in the middle. The CDR3 loop spans 14 amino acids. The CDR3 nucleotides read TGTGCCTGGAGTGTATCGGGGGCCGTCAGGCCCCAGCATTTT. Its translation: CAWSVSGAVRPQHF.

This rearrangement joins TRBV7-6 to TRBJ2-2, with 7 bases lining up with TRBD2. From germline, CDR1 is SGHVS and CDR2 FNYEAQ. The junction had 5 bases not matched to a gene; V was cut back by 0 bases and J by 1 base. This CDR3 is 17 amino acids long. The CDR3 spells CASSLASGARNTGELFF. CDR3 coding DNA: TGTGCCAGCAGCTTAGCGAGCGGGGCACGGAACACCGGGGAGCTGTTTTTT.

This sequence joins TRBV6-4 and TRBJ2-2, with D tentatively TRBD2 (6 bases). The germline CDR1 and CDR2 sequences are MRHNA and SNTAGT. V lost 4 bases, J lost 3 bases, and 6 bases lay in between. The CDR3 has 13 amino acids. For the CDR3, the DNA is TGTGCCAGCAGTGCGGGAGACACCGGGGAGCTGTTTTTT. Translated, it gives CASSAGDTGELFF.

The chain carries TRBV30 and TRBJ2-5; D is undetermined. The CDR3 loop spans 12 amino acids. Trimming removed 1 base at V and 4 bases at J, with 7 bases between. The V gene's germline CDR1 is GTSNPN and CDR2 SVGIG (reference sequence). In DNA, the CDR3 is TGTGCCTGGAGTGAATTGAGAGAGACCCAGTACTTC. It is translated as CAWSELRETQYF.

This chain connects TRBV6-2 or TRBV6-3 to TRBJ2-7; maybe TRBD1 (5 bases). This CDR3 region has 12 residues. Germline loops: CDR1 MNHEY, CDR2 SVGEGT. Trimming stripped 5 bases from V and 3 bases from J, with 8 bases between. As DNA, the CDR3 is TGTGCCAGCAGTAAAGGACACTACGAGCAGTACTTC. Amino acids: CASSKGHYEQYF.

The genes are TRBV3-1 (or the pseudogene TRBV3-2) and TRBJ1-1, with 8 bases that match TRBD1. Trimming cost V 4 bases and J 3 bases; bases outside gene matches: 1. Germline V gives CDR1 LGHDT, CDR2 YNNKEL (reference sequence). The CDR3 length is 13 residues. Here the CDR3 DNA reads TGTGCCAGCAGCCTACAGGGGGACACTGAAGCTTTCTTT. Its translation is CASSLQGDTEAFF.

V and J are TRBV7-2 and TRBJ1-1; 9 bases line up with TRBD1. CDR1 SGHTA and CDR2 FQGNSA come from the germline V gene. The CDR3 runs 19 residues. V lost 5 bases, J lost 4 bases, and 20 bases stayed unmatched. The CDR3 region is CASSLLQQGAGMGPTEAFF. CDR3 nucleotide sequence: TGTGCCAGCAGCCTTTTACAACAGGGGGCTGGGATGGGGCCCACTGAAGCTTTCTTT.

The chain employs TRBV10-2 and TRBJ1-3, with 8 nucleotides matching TRBD1. Looked up from germline, CDR1 is WSHSY and CDR2 is SAAADI. V lost 4 bases to trimming and J lost 7 bases; unmatched junction nucleotides: 6. This CDR3 region has 14 residues. Here the CDR3 DNA reads TGCGCCAGCAGTGTGGACAGGGTTATGAACACCATATATTTT. It codes for CASSVDRVMNTIYF.

This chain uses TRBV7-8 with TRBJ2-1, with TRBD2 matching over 12 bases. This CDR3 has 17 residues. CDR1 and CDR2 (germline): SGHVS, FQNEAQ. V gave up 7 bases and J gave up 4 bases; unmatched junction bases: 11. As DNA, the CDR3 is TGTGCCAGCACCCCAGCCACCGGGACTAGCGGGTACAATGAGCAGTTCTTC. It translates to CASTPATGTSGYNEQFF.

This clone was seen only once. The chain uses TRBV28 and TRBJ1-1, with a tentative D call TRBD1 (6 bases). Germline lookup yields CDR1 MDHEN and CDR2 SYDVKM. This CDR3 has 14 residues. V was trimmed by 6 bases and J by 5 bases, leaving 16 bases between them. In nucleotides, the CDR3 is TGTGCCAGCAGGTCACAGGGAAGGCAGACTGAAGCTTTCTTT. Translated: CASRSQGRQTEAFF.

This chain connects TRBV5-6 to TRBJ2-1; D is undetermined. CDR3 length equals 16 residues. Germline values: CDR1 SGHDT, CDR2 YYEEEE. V was cut by 6 bases and J by 6 bases, with 22 bases left in between. The CDR3 DNA reads as TGTGCCAGCACTGGGGTGGGTTTTGAGGACCCCAATGAGCAGTTCTTC. Translation gives CASTGVGFEDPNEQFF.

This clone was picked up a small number of times. The V and J genes are TRBV7-9 and TRBJ2-2; TRBD1 agrees at 7 bases. Germline V gene lookup returns CDR1 SEHNR and CDR2 FQNEAQ (reference sequence). V was clipped by 5 bases and J by 3 bases; unmatched bases: 6. The CDR3 covers 15 residues. The CDR3 is CASSQDRVHTGELFF. The CDR3 coding sequence is TGTGCCAGCAGCCAAGACAGGGTGCACACCGGGGAGCTGTTTTTT.

Comment on this clone: A junction end diverges from the germline sequence, so it may reflect a read error. The chain has TRBV27 and TRBJ2-3; D is unclear. Germline V gives CDR1 MNHEY, CDR2 SMNVEV (reference sequence). There are 13 residues in the CDR3. This CDR3 reads CASCFSSTDTQYF. CDR3 sequence (DNA): TGTGCCAGCTGTTTTTCTAGCACAGATACGCAGTATTTT.

The chain combines TRBV5-5 with TRBJ2-1; D unresolved. Germline V lookup: CDR1 SGHKS, CDR2 YYEKEE (reference sequence). Trimming cost V 5 bases and J 7 bases, with 13 bases left between them. This CDR3 comprises 13 residues. The CDR3, as DNA: TGTGCCAGCAGTTTTCCCGTACGGAATGAGCAGTTCTTC. Its translation: CASSFPVRNEQFF. Supplemented by reference TRBV5-5 and TRBJ2-1, the full variable domain reads DAGVTQSPTHLIKTRGQQVTLRCSPISGHKSVSWYQQVLGQGPQFIFQYYEKEERGRGNFPDRFSARQFPNYSSELNVNALLLGDSALYLCASSFPVRNEQFFGPGTRLTVL.

The chain couples TRBV7-9 to TRBJ1-3; D is ambiguous. The ends were cut back, 6 bases at V and 0 bases at J, with 6 bases in the middle. CDR1 and CDR2 from the germline V gene are SEHNR and FQNEAQ (reference sequence). The CDR3 totals 13 residues. The CDR3 nucleotides read TGTGCCAGCAGTAACTCCTCTGGAAACACCATATATTTT. Translating it yields CASSNSSGNTIYF.

This sequence joins TRBV5-1 and TRBJ1-1; D is uncertain. This CDR3 region has 15 residues. V was clipped by 5 bases and J by 3 bases, with 17 bases between them. Per the germline V gene, CDR1 is SGHRS and CDR2 is YFSETQ. The CDR3 nucleotides read TGCGCCAGCAGTTACAGATCAGGTTCGGACACTGAAGCTTTCTTT. Its translation: CASSYRSGSDTEAFF.

CDR3 amino acids: CASSPGQGNPETQYF. CDR3 DNA: TGTGCCAGCAGTCCGGGACAGGGGAATCCAGAGACCCAGTACTTC. The chain recombines TRBV6-5 with TRBJ2-5; 10 bases agree with TRBD1. V was pared by 5 bases and J by 4 bases, with 7 bases of the junction left unmatched. Germline-derived CDR1 and CDR2 are MNHEY and SVGAGI. The CDR3 sequence is 15 residues long.

This clone was detected only once. This chain connects TRBV5-1 to TRBJ2-7; 8 nucleotides align to TRBD2. CDR3 size: 16 residues. V shed 0 bases, J shed 4 bases, and the junction held 9 bases outside the gene matches. Germline V CDR1 and CDR2: SGHRS, YFSETQ. Here the CDR3 reads CASSLAPGLGEYEQYF. CDR3 DNA sequence: TGCGCCAGCAGCTTGGCGCCGGGACTAGGAGAATACGAGCAGTACTTC.